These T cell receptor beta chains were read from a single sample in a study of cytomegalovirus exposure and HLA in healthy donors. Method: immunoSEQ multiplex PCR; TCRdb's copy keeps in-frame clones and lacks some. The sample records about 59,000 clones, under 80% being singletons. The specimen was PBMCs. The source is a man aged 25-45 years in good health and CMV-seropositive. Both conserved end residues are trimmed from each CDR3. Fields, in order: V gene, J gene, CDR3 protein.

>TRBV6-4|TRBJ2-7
ASSVAGGQGSYEQY
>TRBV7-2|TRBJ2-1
ASSPVESNNEQF
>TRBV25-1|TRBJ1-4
ASSEWSTGPNEKLF
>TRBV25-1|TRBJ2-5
ASSDSTRTQY
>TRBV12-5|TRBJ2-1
ASGPSSYNEQF
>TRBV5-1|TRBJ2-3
ASSWGVTDTQY
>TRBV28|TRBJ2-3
ASSPELRGRGTDTQY
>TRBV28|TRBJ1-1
ASSLGPRGTEAF
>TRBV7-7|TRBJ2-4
ASSFSYRDRDFRWKNIQY
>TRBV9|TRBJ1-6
ASSVDSDRGSPLH
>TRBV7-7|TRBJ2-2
ASSLRLGRDTGELF
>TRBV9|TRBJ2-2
ASSAERGGAGELF
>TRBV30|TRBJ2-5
AWSYSPGRETQY
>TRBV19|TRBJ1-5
ASSMGGLAQPQH
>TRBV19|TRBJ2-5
ASSIDRTGVRPNQETQY
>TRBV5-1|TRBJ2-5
ASSSKASGGQETQY
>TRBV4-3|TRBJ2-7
ASSLRRGSEQY
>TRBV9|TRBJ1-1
ASSVGGQGETEAF
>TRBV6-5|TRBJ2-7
ASGTGGVTRYEQY
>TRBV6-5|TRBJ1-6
AVGRGGDNSPLH
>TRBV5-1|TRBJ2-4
ASSPRGLARVAKNIQY
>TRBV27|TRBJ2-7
ASSLGPPGAYEQY
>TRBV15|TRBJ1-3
ATSGLPPDRASLRIGYTIY
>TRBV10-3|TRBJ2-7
AVGKNTGTDEQY
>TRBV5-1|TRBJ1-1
ASSSGQVPNTEAF
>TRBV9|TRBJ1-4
ASGGQGGEKLF
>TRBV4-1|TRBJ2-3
ASSLGTASTDTQY